Below, 32 T cell receptor beta chains from the same sample are listed, as sequenced in a study of beta chain features in type 1 diabetes (dated by TCRdb to the late 2010s). The library was generated by the immunoSEQ multiplex PCR assay. All of the isolated RNA was reverse transcribed with the High Capacity cDNA Reverse Transcription Kit, so expressed TCRB transcripts were sequenced. This immuneACCESS table, as held by TCRdb, lists in-frame sequences with V and J called but not all clones. Of the missing ones, under half trace to an unresolved V gene in checked studies; the others have no known cause. This sample comprises hundreds of thousands of clones, 15% of them detected only once. The ten largest account for under 0.095% of the sample. The sample taken for sequencing was naive CD4+ T cells from blood. In the paper's terms, the cell subset or site label means: true naive CD4+ T cells. These receptor sequences come from a man younger than 35 in good health.

The rearrangement uses TRBV5-1 and TRBJ1-2; D call uncertain. The CDR3 contains 14 residues. Per the germline V gene, CDR1 is SGHRS and CDR2 is YFSETQ. The germline V and J ends were trimmed by 0 bases and 3 bases, with 9 bases remaining between them. The CDR3, as DNA: TGCGCCAGCAGCTTGGAGGGCATTCACTATGGCTACACCTTC. Amino acids: CASSLEGIHYGYTF.

This clone was seen only a few times. The V call is TRBV7-3, the J call TRBJ2-6; D is uncertain. V lost 6 bases to trimming and J lost 0 bases, with 9 bases between them. The CDR3 totals 15 residues. Germline CDR1 is SGHTA and CDR2 is FQGTGA. In DNA, the CDR3 is TGTGCCAGCAGTCGGGCCCCCTCTGGGGCCAACGTCCTGACTTTC. Translated: CASSRAPSGANVLTF.

This clone was found a few times. The chain combines TRBV25-1 with TRBJ1-1; 7 nucleotides line up with TRBD1. The V gene end was trimmed by 4 bases and the J gene end by 1 base; junction bases not matched to a gene: 9. CDR3 size: 16 residues. Looked up from germline, CDR1 is MGHDK and CDR2 is SYGVNS. CDR3 in DNA: TGTGCCAGCAGTGGAGGGTTGGGACAGCAGAACACTGAAGCTTTCTTT. Amino acid sequence: CASSGGLGQQNTEAFF.

The rearrangement links TRBV4-2 to TRBJ2-1, with 11 bases fitting TRBD2. The CDR3 length is 17 residues. V gave up 3 bases and J gave up 4 bases; unmatched junction bases: 8. CDR1 is LGHNA and CDR2 is YNFKEQ in the germline V gene. CDR3 amino acids: CASSQGGLAGGYNEQFF. DNA of the CDR3: TGTGCCAGCAGCCAGGGAGGGCTAGCGGGGGGATACAATGAGCAGTTCTTC.

This clone came up a few times. The V and J genes are TRBV5-1 and TRBJ2-7; possibly TRBD1 or TRBD2 for D (5 bases each). Germline CDR1 SGHRS, CDR2 YFSETQ. The CDR3 is 16 residues long. Trimming cost V 6 bases and J 7 bases, with 26 bases left between them. In DNA, the CDR3 is TGCGCCAGCACCCCCCTAACCGGGACCCTACGAATTGAGCAGTACTTC. It translates to CASTPLTGTLRIEQYF.

With respect to this clone: Other DNA sequences in the sample encode the same CDR3. The chain uses TRBV18 and TRBJ2-2; D remains ambiguous. This CDR3 contains 11 residues. The germline V gene encodes CDR1 KGHSH and CDR2 LQKENI. Trimming shortened V by 3 bases and J by 6 bases, and 2 bases separated the two germline ends. DNA for the CDR3: TGTGCCAGCTCACCTTCCGGGGAGCTGTTTTTT. Its protein is CASSPSGELFF.

In this sample, this clone turned up a few times. This same CDR3 is encoded by further DNA sequences in the sample. The chain combines TRBV10-3 with TRBJ2-7; no reliable D call. The V end lost 2 bases, the J end lost 4 bases, and 6 bases lay between the germline ends. Germline V gives CDR1 ENHRY, CDR2 SYGVKD. The CDR3 is 12 residues long. Here the CDR3 reads CAISERGYEQYF. DNA for the CDR3: TGTGCCATCAGTGAGCGAGGATACGAGCAGTACTTC.

This clone was detected a few times. This chain connects TRBV10-3 to TRBJ1-1, with D uncertain. The ends were cut back, 2 bases at V and 3 bases at J, with 13 bases in the middle. CDR3 size: 15 residues. Germline loops: CDR1 ENHRY, CDR2 SYGVKD. The CDR3 DNA reads TGTGCCATCAGTGAGACTCTGGGGAGACACACTGAAGCTTTCTTT. It specifies CAISETLGRHTEAFF.

There are a few counts of this clone. The chain links TRBV5-1 to TRBJ2-1, with 7 bases that match TRBD1. The germline V gene encodes CDR1 SGHRS and CDR2 YFSETQ. With 4 bases clipped from V and 3 bases from J, the junction kept 7 bases outside the gene matches. CDR3 length: 15 residues. DNA for the CDR3: TGCGCCAGCAGCCGGGACAGCCCCGACTACAATGAGCAGTTCTTC. It encodes CASSRDSPDYNEQFF.

This clone was recorded a few times. The chain employs TRBV5-6 and TRBJ2-1, with TRBD2 matching 13 bases. The J segment lost 0 bases and the V segment lost 6 bases, leaving 6 bases of the junction unmatched. The CDR3 is made up of 17 amino acids. The germline CDR1 and CDR2 sequences are SGHDT and YYEEEE. DNA of the CDR3: TGTGCCAGCACCTGGACTAGCGGGGGAAGCTCCTACAATGAGCAGTTCTTC. Amino acid sequence: CASTWTSGGSSYNEQFF. Based on the CDR3 plus reference TRBV5-6 and TRBJ2-1, the full variable domain is DAGVTQSPTHLIKTRGQQVTLRCSPKSGHDTVSWYQQALGQGPQFIFQYYEEEERQRGNFPDRFSGHQFPNYSSELNVNALLLGDSALYLCASTWTSGGSSYNEQFFGPGTRLTVL.

This clone was counted between two and nine times. The chain couples TRBV27 to TRBJ2-7; possible D gene TRBD2, 5 bases. The CDR3 length is 13 residues. Looked up from germline, CDR1 is MNHEY and CDR2 is SMNVEV (reference sequence). Trimming left V 1 base short and J 4 bases short, with 8 bases between. DNA for the CDR3: TGTGCCAGCAGTTTATGGTCGGGGTACGAGCAGTACTTC. Its translation is CASSLWSGYEQYF.

The V call is TRBV5-1, the J call TRBJ2-5; D gene ambiguous. Germline V gives CDR1 SGHRS, CDR2 YFSETQ. The CDR3 extends over 13 amino acids. V lost 1 base and J 3 bases, leaving 7 bases between the germline ends. The CDR3 spells CASSLSLKETQYF. The CDR3 nucleotides are TGCGCCAGCAGCTTGTCTTTGAAAGAGACCCAGTACTTC.

As concerns this clone: The sample contains more than one DNA sequence encoding this CDR3. The chain joins TRBV5-1 to TRBJ1-3; no firm D call. The V end lost 0 bases, the J end lost 4 bases, and 8 bases lay between the germline ends. The CDR3 totals 14 residues. Germline CDR1 reads SGHRS; CDR2 reads YFSETQ. This CDR3 reads CASSLEGFGNTIYF. The DNA for the CDR3 is TGCGCCAGCAGCTTGGAAGGGTTCGGAAACACCATATATTTT.

This chain joins TRBV9 and TRBJ2-7; TRBD2 matches 11 bases. The V segment lost 4 bases and the J segment 1 base; nucleotides outside the gene matches: 4. CDR3 length: 15 amino acids. From germline, CDR1 is SGDLS and CDR2 YYNGEE. As DNA, the CDR3 is TGTGCCAGCAGCAAACGGACTAGCGGGTCCTACGAGCAGTACTTC. Its translation is CASSKRTSGSYEQYF.

The chain uses TRBV7-2 and TRBJ2-7; D gene ambiguous. CDR3 length: 18 residues. The germline V gene encodes CDR1 SGHTA and CDR2 FQGNSA. The V gene lost 5 bases and the J gene lost 1 base, with 24 bases spanning the gap. This CDR3 is CASSEEAAWAQYSYEQYF. CDR3 DNA: TGTGCCAGCAGCGAAGAGGCGGCCTGGGCACAATATTCCTACGAGCAGTACTTC.

The J gene is TRBJ2-1, the V gene TRBV7-3; a weak D match, TRBD1 (5 bases). CDR1 and CDR2 (germline): SGHTA, FQGTGA. The CDR3 spans 13 residues. The ends were cut back, 2 bases at V and 10 bases at J, with 12 bases in the middle. CDR3: CASSLHVQGEQFF. The CDR3 DNA is TGTGCCAGCAGCTTACACGTCCAGGGCGAGCAGTTCTTC.

The chain uses TRBV5-1 and TRBJ2-1, with 14 bases aligning to TRBD2. V gave up 0 bases and J gave up 2 bases; unmatched junction bases: 4. This CDR3 has 18 residues. Germline CDR1 and CDR2: SGHRS and YFSETQ. The CDR3 DNA sequence: TGCGCCAGCAGCTTGGGACTAGCGGGAGGGCCGGCCTACAATGAGCAGTTCTTC. Translation gives CASSLGLAGGPAYNEQFF.

This clone was counted a few times. The chain links TRBV7-9 to TRBJ2-7; D call uncertain. The V end lost 3 bases, the J end lost 0 bases, and 3 bases lay between the germline ends. Per the germline V gene, CDR1 is SEHNR and CDR2 is FQNEAQ (reference sequence). The CDR3 is 12 residues long. CDR3 in DNA: TGTGCCAGCAGCTTCCTCTCCTACGAGCAGTACTTC. Translating gives CASSFLSYEQYF.

The V gene is TRBV7-3, the J gene TRBJ2-6; D remains unclear. The CDR3 is 17 residues long. Germline V lookup: CDR1 SGHTA, CDR2 FQGTGA. Trimming took off 1 base at V and 12 bases at J, with 22 bases between the two ends. CDR3 sequence: CASSLNPGVTPLSVLTF. In DNA form, the CDR3 reads TGTGCCAGCAGCTTAAATCCAGGCGTGACCCCCTTGAGCGTCCTGACTTTC.

The gene calls are TRBV7-2 and TRBJ2-7, with D possibly being TRBD1 or TRBD2 (5 bases each). The CDR3 sequence is 15 residues long. CDR1 and CDR2 from the germline V gene are SGHTA and FQGNSA. Trimming shortened V by 3 bases and J by 2 bases, and 14 bases separated the two germline ends. CDR3 region: CASSFAPGRTYEQYF. CDR3 coding DNA: TGTGCCAGCAGCTTCGCCCCGGGACGGACCTACGAGCAGTACTTC.

This clone was counted a few times. The rearrangement links TRBV19 to TRBJ1-5; 7 bases fit TRBD1. This CDR3 is 15 amino acids long. With V trimmed by 6 bases and J by 5 bases, 10 bases remained unmatched. Germline V gene data show CDR1 as LNHDA and CDR2 as SQIVND (reference sequence). The CDR3 DNA reads as TGTGCCAGTAGGATGCAGGGGGACGGTTATCAGCCCCAGCATTTT. This codes for CASRMQGDGYQPQHF.

This clone was counted between two and nine times. The chain links TRBV5-4 to TRBJ1-2; D is undetermined. The CDR3 has 19 amino acids. The germline gives CDR1 SGHNT, CDR2 YYREEE (reference sequence). Trimming removed 0 bases from V and 5 bases from J, with 26 bases in between. The CDR3 nucleotides are TGTGCCAGCAGCTTGGCCTGGGTTCGGGATGGGGTAATTGGATATGGCTACACCTTC. It specifies CASSLAWVRDGVIGYGYTF.

This clone was detected only a few times. The V call is TRBV15, the J call TRBJ2-7, with 9 nucleotides matching TRBD1. Germline trimming cut 3 bases from V and 2 bases from J; bases unmatched to any gene: 5. CDR3 length: 15 amino acids. CDR1 is LNHNV and CDR2 is YYDKDF in the germline V gene (reference sequence). The DNA of the CDR3 is TGTGCCACCAGCAGCATGGACAGGGGCGCCTACGAGCAGTACTTC. Translating gives CATSSMDRGAYEQYF.

This clone was counted between two and nine times. The CDR3 end shows no conserved phenylalanine or tryptophan, and so a read error is likely. The chain joins TRBV5-1 to TRBJ2-7; 8 bases fit TRBD2. J was trimmed by 3 bases and V by 0 bases; bases with no gene match: 8. This CDR3 contains 16 residues. CDR1 and CDR2 from the germline V gene are SGHRS and YFSETQ. CDR3 DNA sequence: TGCGCCAGCAGCTTGGAGCCAGCGGGAGCTGTCTACGAGCAGTACCTC. Translating it yields CASSLEPAGAVYEQYL.

The chain links TRBV6-4 to TRBJ2-7; TRBD1 matches at 7 bases. CDR1 and CDR2 from the germline V gene are MRHNA and SNTAGT. The ends lost 0 bases at V and 6 bases at J; junction bases unmatched: 11. The CDR3 covers 16 residues. In nucleotides, the CDR3 is TGTGCCAGCAGTGACTCGTGGGGAGACAGGGCGGGCGAGCAGTACTTC. Translating it yields CASSDSWGDRAGEQYF.

This clone was counted only a few times. The chain combines TRBV23-1 with TRBJ2-7; D may be TRBD2 (5 bases). TRBV23-1 is treated as an ORF (open reading frame) with a function not yet certain. There are 16 residues in the CDR3. The V and J ends lost 0 bases and 4 bases respectively, with 16 bases between them. The CDR3 sequence: CASSQSKRGLGYEQYF. The CDR3 region has the DNA TGCGCCAGCAGTCAATCAAAACGAGGGCTCGGGTACGAGCAGTACTTC.

About this clone itself: Other DNA sequences in this specimen translate into the identical CDR3. V is TRBV9 and J is TRBJ1-5; D call uncertain. The germline V gene has CDR1 SGDLS and CDR2 YYNGEE. This CDR3 has 13 amino acids. Deletions cut 0 bases from V and 6 bases from J, with 7 bases between. CDR3 coding DNA: TGTGCCAGCAGCGTAGGGGGAGGTCAGCCCCAGCATTTT. Translating it yields CASSVGGGQPQHF. Filled out from reference TRBV9 and TRBJ1-5, the complete variable domain reads DSGVTQTPKHLITATGQRVTLRCSPRSGDLSVYWYQQSLDQGLQFLIQYYNGEERAKGNILERFSAQQFPDLHSELNLSSLELGDSALYFCASSVGGGQPQHFGDGTRLSIL.

V is TRBV19 and J is TRBJ2-2; D unresolved. Looked up from germline, CDR1 is LNHDA and CDR2 is SQIVND (reference sequence). CDR3 length: 13 residues. Between the trimmed V and J ends, which lost 6 bases and 3 bases, there was a span of 8 bases. The chain's CDR3 is CASSKGYTGELFF. Written as DNA, the CDR3 is TGTGCCAGTAGCAAAGGGTACACCGGGGAGCTGTTTTTT.

This clone occurred a few times. The genes are TRBV4-1 and TRBJ2-1; TRBD2 matches 10 bases. The CDR3 runs to 16 residues. The germline V gene encodes CDR1 MGHRA and CDR2 YSYEKL. Unmatched junction bases numbered 9, after V lost 4 bases and J lost 6 bases. The CDR3 loop is CASSRLAAGGGNEQFF. The CDR3 DNA follows: TGCGCCAGCAGCCGGCTTGCAGCGGGAGGGGGCAATGAGCAGTTCTTC.

In nucleotides, the CDR3 is TGTGCCAGCTCACCACTGGTCGGCAATGAGCAGTTCTTC. Amino acids: CASSPLVGNEQFF. This chain joins TRBV18 and TRBJ2-1; D not resolved. This CDR3 has 13 amino acids. CDR1 KGHSH and CDR2 LQKENI come from the germline V gene. V lost 1 base to trimming and J lost 6 bases, with 7 bases between them.

The genes are TRBV16 and TRBJ2-1; D may be TRBD2 (5 bases). CDR1 is KGHSY and CDR2 is FQNENV in the germline V gene. The CDR3 is 12 residues long. The V end lost 0 bases, the J end lost 15 bases, and 12 bases lay between the germline ends. CDR3 region: CASSQSRGKPFF. In DNA, the CDR3 is TGTGCCAGCAGCCAATCGCGAGGGAAACCGTTCTTC.

The chain uses TRBV19 and TRBJ2-7; TRBD1 matches at 8 bases. Per germline, CDR1 LNHDA and CDR2 SQIVND (reference sequence). This CDR3 has 14 residues. V shed 6 bases and J 6 bases; nucleotides not matched to a gene: 10. CDR3 DNA sequence: TGTGCCAGTAGCCCACCCGACAGGGGAGGCGAGCAGTACTTC. Its protein product is CASSPPDRGGEQYF. Full variable domain (remainder filled in from reference TRBV19 and TRBJ2-7): DGGITQSPKYLFRKEGQNVTLSCEQNLNHDAMYWYRQDPGQGLRLIYYSQIVNDFQKGDIAEGYSVSREKKESFPLTVTSAQKNPTAFYLCASSPPDRGGEQYFGPGTRLTVT.